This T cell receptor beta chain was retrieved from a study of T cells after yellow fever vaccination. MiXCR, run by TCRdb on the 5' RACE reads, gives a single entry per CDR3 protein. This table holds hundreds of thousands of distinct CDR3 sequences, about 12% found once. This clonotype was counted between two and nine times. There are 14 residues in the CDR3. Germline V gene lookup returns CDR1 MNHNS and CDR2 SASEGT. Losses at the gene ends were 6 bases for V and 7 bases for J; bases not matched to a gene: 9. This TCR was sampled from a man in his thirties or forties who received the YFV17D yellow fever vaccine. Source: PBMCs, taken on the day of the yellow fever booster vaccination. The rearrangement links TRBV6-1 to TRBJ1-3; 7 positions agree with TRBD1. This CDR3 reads CASSTRQGVNTIYF. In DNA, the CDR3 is TGTGCCAGCAGCACCCGACAGGGTGTGAACACCATATATTTT.